This passage covers 25 T cell receptor beta chains from one sample sequenced in a study of cytomegalovirus exposure and HLA in healthy donors. The PCR made use of 60 Vbeta and 13 Jbeta primers. Profiled with immunoSEQ multiplex PCR; TCRdb holds only in-frame clones, not every one. The data show fewer than 200,000 clones, 84% seen once. Sequencing input: PBMCs. The receptor set was obtained from a man aged 25 to 40 in good health and CMV-seronegative.

In this sample, this clone turned up a few times. The V and J genes are TRBV19 and TRBJ2-7, with 8 nucleotides matching TRBD1. V lost 4 bases to trimming and J lost 6 bases; unmatched junction nucleotides: 8. The germline V gene has CDR1 LNHDA and CDR2 SQIVND (reference sequence). The length of the CDR3 is 14 residues. The CDR3 region is CASSNGRGLFEQYF. CDR3 nucleotide sequence: TGTGCCAGTAGTAATGGCAGGGGGCTCTTCGAGCAGTACTTC.

The chain is built from TRBV6-1 and TRBJ2-7; possible D gene TRBD2, 6 bases. CDR1 and CDR2 from the germline V gene are MNHNS and SASEGT. CDR3 size: 16 residues. V dropped 1 base and J dropped 5 bases, with 18 bases sitting between them. The CDR3 DNA is TGTGCCAGCAGTGAAGAGGTTGGGCGGCGGGAAAACGAGCAGTACTTC. Its translation is CASSEEVGRRENEQYF.

On this clone itself: A read error may produce the germline difference seen at one junction end. The chain couples TRBV7-6 to TRBJ2-2; 9 nucleotides agree with TRBD2. Germline V gives CDR1 SGHVS, CDR2 FNYEAQ. The CDR3 runs to 16 residues. The CDR3 DNA follows: TGTGCCAGCAGCTTAGTCCCTAGCGGGAACGCCGGGGAGCTGTTTTTT. Protein: CASSLVPSGNAGELFF.

The chain carries TRBV9 and TRBJ2-2, with D possibly matching TRBD1 (6 bases). CDR1 SGDLS and CDR2 YYNGEE come from the germline V gene. This CDR3 has 14 residues. Trimming removed 4 bases from V and 7 bases from J, with 14 bases in between. The DNA for the CDR3 is TGTGCCAGCAGCCCCATCAGGGGAAACGGGGAGCTGTTTTTT. It specifies CASSPIRGNGELFF.

The rearrangement uses TRBV5-4 and TRBJ2-5; 7 bases map to TRBD1. The CDR3 consists of 14 residues. Germline trimming cut 2 bases from V and 5 bases from J; bases unmatched to any gene: 6. Germline CDR1 SGHNT, CDR2 YYREEE (reference sequence). The CDR3: CASSFDRVTETQYF. The CDR3 nucleotides are TGTGCCAGCAGCTTCGACAGGGTTACTGAGACCCAGTACTTC.

This chain links TRBV19 with TRBJ2-3; 12 bases are a match to TRBD1. This CDR3 has 14 amino acids. CDR1 and CDR2 (germline): LNHDA, SQIVND (reference sequence). V trimming: 9 bases; J trimming: 4 bases; junction bases outside the gene matches: 5. The CDR3 spells CASRDRGRPDTQYF. CDR3 nucleotide sequence: TGTGCCAGCCGGGACAGGGGGCGCCCAGATACGCAGTATTTT.

The chain combines TRBV6-5 with TRBJ2-7; D is possibly TRBD2 (6 bases). Deletions cut 5 bases from V and 2 bases from J, with 13 bases between. The germline CDR1 and CDR2 sequences are MNHEY and SVGAGI. This CDR3 region has 14 residues. CDR3 sequence (DNA): TGTGCCAGCAGTGAGCAGGGACTGACCTACGAGCAGTACTTC. Amino acids: CASSEQGLTYEQYF.

This clone was detected only once. This sequence joins TRBV21-1 and TRBJ2-5; the table assigns TRBD2, which was not confirmed against the DNA. TRBV21-1 is a pseudogene locus. The CDR3 is 13 amino acids. The CDR3 spells CASSRGFQETQYF. The DNA of the CDR3 is TGTGCCAGCTCACGGGGGTTCCAAGAGACCCAGTACTTC.

The chain carries TRBV5-1 and TRBJ1-6, with 7 positions matching TRBD1. CDR1 and CDR2 from the germline V gene are SGHRS and YFSETQ. With V trimmed by 0 bases and J by 8 bases, 17 bases remained unmatched. The CDR3 runs to 19 residues. The CDR3 is CASSLDLNSLTGRDSPLHF. In nucleotides, the CDR3 is TGCGCCAGCAGCTTGGATCTAAATTCCTTGACAGGGAGAGATTCACCCCTCCACTTT.

The sample holds one count of this clone. The V call is TRBV5-6, the J call TRBJ2-7; D is perhaps TRBD1 (5 bases). V gave up 4 bases and J gave up 2 bases, with 13 bases separating them. The CDR3 is made up of 14 amino acids. Germline V gene data show CDR1 as SGHDT and CDR2 as YYEEEE. CDR3 region: CASSPLVRAYEQYF. DNA for the CDR3: TGTGCCAGCAGCCCGCTCGTCAGGGCCTACGAGCAGTACTTC.

This clone was seen a single time. The chain combines TRBV19 with TRBJ2-3; weak D call: TRBD1 (5 bases). The V end was cut by 3 bases, the J end by 0 bases, with 7 bases between. Germline V CDR1 and CDR2: LNHDA, SQIVND (reference sequence). The CDR3 length is 14 residues. The CDR3: CASSMGPSTDTQYF. The CDR3 nucleotides read TGTGCCAGTAGTATGGGGCCGAGCACAGATACGCAGTATTTT.

The chain combines TRBV9 with TRBJ2-3; D is uncertain. CDR1 is SGDLS, CDR2 YYNGEE, per germline. CDR3 size: 15 residues. The V gene lost 0 bases and the J gene lost 3 bases, with 11 bases spanning the gap. CDR3 nucleotide sequence: TGTGCCAGCAGCGTAGCGAGTTTTCGAACAGATACGCAGTATTTT. This gives the protein CASSVASFRTDTQYF.

The rearrangement uses TRBV7-3 and TRBJ2-5, with TRBD2 identical over 9 bases. The length of the CDR3 is 14 residues. CDR1 SGHTA and CDR2 FQGTGA come from the germline V gene. V lost 4 bases and J lost 5; bases outside the gene matches: 5. This CDR3 reads CASSYSGSGETQYF. For the CDR3, the DNA is TGTGCCAGCAGCTATAGCGGGAGTGGGGAGACCCAGTACTTC. Drawing the rest from reference TRBV7-3 and TRBJ2-5, the complete variable domain is GAGVSQTPSNKVTEKGKYVELRCDPISGHTALYWYRQSLGQGPEFLIYFQGTGAADDSGLPNDRFFAVRPEGSVSTLKIQRTERGDSAVYLCASSYSGSGETQYFGPGTRLLVL.

This chain links TRBV30 with TRBJ1-1; D is ambiguous. This CDR3 spans 12 amino acids. The V end lost 2 bases, the J end lost 7 bases, and 11 bases lay between the germline ends. Germline CDR1 is GTSNPN and CDR2 is SVGIG (reference sequence). CDR3 sequence: CAWSYPGSEAFF. In DNA form, the CDR3 reads TGTGCCTGGAGTTATCCGGGAAGTGAAGCTTTCTTT.

This clone came up once. This rearrangement joins TRBV7-6 to TRBJ2-7; 9 positions match TRBD1. The CDR3 spans 17 residues. Trimming cost V 1 base and J 3 bases; bases outside gene matches: 10. Per germline, CDR1 SGHVS and CDR2 FNYEAQ. This chain's CDR3 is CASSLGHRQGDYYEQYF. The DNA of the CDR3 is TGTGCCAGCAGCTTAGGACATAGACAGGGGGACTACTACGAGCAGTACTTC.

The chain links TRBV7-6 to TRBJ2-3; 7 nucleotides agree with TRBD2. Germline V gene sequence: CDR1 SGHVS, CDR2 FNYEAQ. The CDR3 totals 16 residues. The V segment lost 5 bases and the J segment 0 bases; nucleotides outside the gene matches: 8. The CDR3 loop is CASSGRRGSSTDTQYF. CDR3 DNA: TGTGCCAGCAGCGGAAGGCGGGGGTCTAGCACAGATACGCAGTATTTT.

The V and J genes are TRBV5-1 and TRBJ2-3; 8 bases map to TRBD2. The CDR3 is 17 residues long. V lost 4 bases to trimming and J lost 0 bases; unmatched junction nucleotides: 10. From germline, CDR1 is SGHRS and CDR2 YFSETQ. The CDR3 is CASSPGGGPYSTDTQYF. For the CDR3, the DNA is TGCGCCAGCAGCCCGGGAGGGGGGCCTTATAGCACAGATACGCAGTATTTT. The whole variable domain, filled in from reference TRBV5-1 and TRBJ2-3, reads KAGVTQTPRYLIKTRGQQVTLSCSPISGHRSVSWYQQTPGQGLQFLFEYFSETQRNKGNFPGRFSGRQFSNSRSEMNVSTLELGDSALYLCASSPGGGPYSTDTQYFGPGTRLTVL.

The chain has TRBV9 and TRBJ2-1; 8 nucleotides match TRBD2. CDR1 is SGDLS and CDR2 is YYNGEE in the germline V gene. This CDR3 has 16 residues. The V gene end was trimmed by 0 bases and the J gene end by 7 bases; junction bases not matched to a gene: 9. The CDR3 DNA sequence: TGTGCCAGCAGCGTAGTCGGGGGGGCCGGGGGGAATGAGCAGTTCTTC. Its translation is CASSVVGGAGGNEQFF.

The chain joins TRBV9 to TRBJ1-1; D perhaps matches TRBD1 (5 bases). This CDR3 comprises 16 residues. Trimming left V 0 bases short and J 1 base short, with 13 bases between. Germline CDR1 is SGDLS and CDR2 is YYNGEE. The CDR3 sequence is CASSVAGGWGNTEAFF. The CDR3, as DNA: TGTGCCAGCAGCGTAGCTGGGGGGTGGGGGAACACTGAAGCTTTCTTT.

The rearrangement uses TRBV30 and TRBJ1-2; tentatively, D is TRBD1 (6 bases). V shed 3 bases and J shed 4 bases, with 24 bases lying between them. CDR1 is GTSNPN, CDR2 SVGIG, per germline (reference sequence). There are 17 residues in the CDR3. CDR3 sequence reads: CAWSNPGDLILSYGYTF. In DNA, the CDR3 is TGTGCCTGGAGCAACCCAGGGGACCTCATACTTTCCTATGGCTACACCTTC.

In regard to this clone: This CDR3 is also generated by other DNA sequences in the sample. CDR3 sequence: CASSLAHSGANVLTF. The CDR3, as DNA: TGTGCCAGCAGCTTAGCTCACTCTGGGGCCAACGTCCTGACTTTC. The chain has TRBV7-2 and TRBJ2-6; D uncertain. Looked up from germline, CDR1 is SGHTA and CDR2 is FQGNSA. The ends were cut back, 0 bases at V and 0 bases at J, with 3 bases in the middle. The CDR3 runs to 15 residues.

This rearrangement joins TRBV4-1 to TRBJ2-2; TRBD2 agrees at 16 bases. CDR3 length equals 18 residues. Unmatched junction bases numbered 8, after V lost 3 bases and J lost 7 bases. CDR1 and CDR2 (germline): MGHRA, YSYEKL. This chain's CDR3 is CASSQAGTSGGAIGELFF. The CDR3 region has the DNA TGCGCCAGCAGCCAGGCCGGGACTAGCGGGGGGGCCATCGGGGAGCTGTTTTTT.

The CDR3 DNA is TGTGCCAGCAGTTCCCGCAGAGGACTAGCGGGGGGGCCGTCCTACAATGAGCAGTTCTTC. This encodes CASSSRRGLAGGPSYNEQFF. The chain links TRBV6-9 to TRBJ2-1; 15 nucleotides agree with TRBD2. Trimming cost V 4 bases and J 1 base; bases outside gene matches: 11. This CDR3 region has 20 residues. Germline values: CDR1 MNHGY, CDR2 SVAAGI.

Only a few counts were recorded for this clone. The chain has TRBV6-4 and TRBJ1-5; D perhaps matches TRBD1 (5 bases). The V gene's germline CDR1 is MRHNA and CDR2 SNTAGT. V was clipped by 5 bases and J by 7 bases, with 12 bases between them. The CDR3 contains 13 residues. CDR3 bases: TGTGCCAGCAGTTCAGGGTCAGGGCAGCCCCAGCATTTT. It translates to CASSSGSGQPQHF.

The rearrangement links TRBV7-2 to TRBJ2-1; TRBD2 agrees at 8 bases. After removal of 3 bases from V and 1 base from J, the junction contained 8 bases not matched to a gene. The CDR3 spans 17 residues. Germline lookup yields CDR1 SGHTA and CDR2 FQGNSA. The DNA for the CDR3 is TGTGCCAGCAGCTTTGGGCTAGCGGGCTCATCCTACAATGAGCAGTTCTTC. Translation gives CASSFGLAGSSYNEQFF.